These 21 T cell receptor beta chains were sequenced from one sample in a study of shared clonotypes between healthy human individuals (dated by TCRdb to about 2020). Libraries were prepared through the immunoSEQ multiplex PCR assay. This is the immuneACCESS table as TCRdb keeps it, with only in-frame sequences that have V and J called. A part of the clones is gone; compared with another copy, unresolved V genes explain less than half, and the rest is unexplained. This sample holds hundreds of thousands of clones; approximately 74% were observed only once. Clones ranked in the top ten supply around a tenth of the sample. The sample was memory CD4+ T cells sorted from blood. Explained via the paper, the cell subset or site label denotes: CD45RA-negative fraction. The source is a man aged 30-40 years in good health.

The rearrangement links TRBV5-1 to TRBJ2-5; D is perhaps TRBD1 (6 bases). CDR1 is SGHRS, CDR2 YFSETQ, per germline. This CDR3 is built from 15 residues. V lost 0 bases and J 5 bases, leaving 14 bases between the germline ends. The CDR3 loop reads CASSLVGAERETQYF. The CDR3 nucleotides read TGCGCCAGCAGCTTGGTGGGGGCTGAAAGGGAGACCCAGTACTTC.

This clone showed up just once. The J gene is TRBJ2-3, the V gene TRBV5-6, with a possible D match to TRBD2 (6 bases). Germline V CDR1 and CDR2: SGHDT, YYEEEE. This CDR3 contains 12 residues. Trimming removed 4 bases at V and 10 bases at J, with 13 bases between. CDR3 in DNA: TGTGCCAGCAGCCTAGCCACGGGGGCGCAGTATTTT. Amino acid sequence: CASSLATGAQYF.

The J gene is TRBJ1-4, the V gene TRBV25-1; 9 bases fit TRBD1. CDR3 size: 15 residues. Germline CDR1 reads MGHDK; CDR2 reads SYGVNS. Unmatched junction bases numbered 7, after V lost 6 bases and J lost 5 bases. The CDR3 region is CASRDRGAGNEKLFF. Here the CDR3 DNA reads TGTGCCAGCAGAGACAGGGGGGCCGGGAATGAAAAACTGTTTTTT.

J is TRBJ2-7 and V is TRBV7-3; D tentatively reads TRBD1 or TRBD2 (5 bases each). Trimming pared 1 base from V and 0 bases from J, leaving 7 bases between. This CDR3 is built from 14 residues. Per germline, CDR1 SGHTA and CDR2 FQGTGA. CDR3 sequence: CASSLNGGSYEQYF. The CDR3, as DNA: TGTGCCAGCAGCTTAAATGGGGGCTCCTACGAGCAGTACTTC.

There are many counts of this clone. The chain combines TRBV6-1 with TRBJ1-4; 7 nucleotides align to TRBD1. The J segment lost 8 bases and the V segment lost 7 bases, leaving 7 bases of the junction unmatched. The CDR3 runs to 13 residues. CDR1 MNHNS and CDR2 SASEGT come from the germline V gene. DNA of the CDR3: TGTGCCAGCAAGTTGAGGGGGCTCGAAAAACTGTTTTTT. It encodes CASKLRGLEKLFF.

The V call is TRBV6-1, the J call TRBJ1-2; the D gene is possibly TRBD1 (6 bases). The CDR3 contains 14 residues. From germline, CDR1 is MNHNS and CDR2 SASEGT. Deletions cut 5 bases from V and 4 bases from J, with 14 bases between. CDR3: CASSSPGASYGYTF. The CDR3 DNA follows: TGTGCCAGCAGTTCTCCGGGGGCGTCCTATGGCTACACCTTC.

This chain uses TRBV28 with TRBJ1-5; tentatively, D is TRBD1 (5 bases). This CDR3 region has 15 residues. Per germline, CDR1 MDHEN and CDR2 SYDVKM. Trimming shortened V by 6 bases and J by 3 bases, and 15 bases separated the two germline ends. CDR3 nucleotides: TGTGCCAGCAGATCCCCGGGGGGGATCAATCAGCCCCAGCATTTT. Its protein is CASRSPGGINQPQHF. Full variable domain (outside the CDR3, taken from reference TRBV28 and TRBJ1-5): DVKVTQSSRYLVKRTGEKVFLECVQDMDHENMFWYRQDPGLGLRLIYFSYDVKMKEKGDIPEGYSVSREKKERFSLILESASTNQTSMYLCASRSPGGINQPQHFGDGTRLSIL.

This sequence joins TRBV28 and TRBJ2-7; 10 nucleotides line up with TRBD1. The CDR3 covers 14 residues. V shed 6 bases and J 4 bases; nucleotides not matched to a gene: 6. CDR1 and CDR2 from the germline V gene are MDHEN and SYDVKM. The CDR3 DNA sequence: TGTGCCAGCAGCCGGACAGGGGGGACGTACGAGCAGTACTTC. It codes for CASSRTGGTYEQYF.

CDR3 DNA: TGTGCCAGTGAACAGGGGAGGAGTGGCTACACCTTC. Translation gives CASEQGRSGYTF. This sequence joins TRBV19 and TRBJ1-2; TRBD1 aligns across 7 bases. Germline CDR1 LNHDA, CDR2 SQIVND (reference sequence). There are 12 residues in the CDR3. The V segment lost 8 bases and the J segment 7 bases; nucleotides outside the gene matches: 7.

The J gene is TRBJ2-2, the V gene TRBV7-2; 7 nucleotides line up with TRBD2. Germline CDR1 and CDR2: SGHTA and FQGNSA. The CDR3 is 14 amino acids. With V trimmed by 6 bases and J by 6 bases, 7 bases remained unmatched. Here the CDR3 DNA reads TGTGCCAGCAGAAATAGCGGGTTCGCCGGGGAGCTGTTTTTT. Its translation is CASRNSGFAGELFF.

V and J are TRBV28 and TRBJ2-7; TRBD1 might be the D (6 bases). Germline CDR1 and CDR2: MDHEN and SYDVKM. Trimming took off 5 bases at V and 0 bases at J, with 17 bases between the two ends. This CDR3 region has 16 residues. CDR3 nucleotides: TGTGCCAGCAGTCCCCCAGGACAGCTACTCTCCTACGAGCAGTACTTC. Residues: CASSPPGQLLSYEQYF.

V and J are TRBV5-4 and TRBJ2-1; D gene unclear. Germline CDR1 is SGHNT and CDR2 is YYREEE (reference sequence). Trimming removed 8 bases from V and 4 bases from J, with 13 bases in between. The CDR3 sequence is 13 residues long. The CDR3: CASSGTQYNEQFF. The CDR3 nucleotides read TGTGCCAGTTCCGGAACACAATACAATGAGCAGTTCTTC.

This chain's CDR3 is CSVQTLAGSSAKNIQYF. The CDR3 bases are TGCAGCGTCCAAACGCTAGCGGGATCCTCAGCCAAAAACATTCAGTACTTC. The V and J genes are TRBV29-1 and TRBJ2-4, with 9 bases matching TRBD2. The CDR3 has 17 residues. The V gene end was trimmed by 6 bases and the J gene end by 0 bases; junction bases not matched to a gene: 12. The germline CDR1 and CDR2 sequences are SQVTM and ANQGSEA.

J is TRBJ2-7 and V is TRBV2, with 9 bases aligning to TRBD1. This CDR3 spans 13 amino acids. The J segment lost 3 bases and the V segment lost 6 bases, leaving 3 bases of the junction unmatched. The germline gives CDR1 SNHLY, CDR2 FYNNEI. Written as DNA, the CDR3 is TGTGCCAGCAGAGAGACAGGGGGCTACGAGCAGTACTTC. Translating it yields CASRETGGYEQYF. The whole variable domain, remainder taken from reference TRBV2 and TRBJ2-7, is EPEVTQTPSHQVTQMGQEVILRCVPISNHLYFYWYRQILGQKVEFLVSFYNNEISEKSEIFDDQFSVERPDGSNFTLKIRSTKLEDSAMYFCASRETGGYEQYFGPGTRLTVT.

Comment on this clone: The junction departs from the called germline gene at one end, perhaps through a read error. In DNA form, the CDR3 reads TGTGCTAGTGGTTTTAGGACAGGCGGGGGGTTGGACTTC. Protein product: CASGFRTGGGLDF. The rearrangement links TRBV12-5 to TRBJ2-4; D perhaps matches TRBD2 (8 bases). This CDR3 has 13 amino acids. CDR1 is LGHNT, CDR2 FRNRAP, per germline. Combining the CDR3 with reference TRBV12-5 and TRBJ2-4 gives the whole variable domain DARVTQTPRHKVTEMGQEVTMRCQPILGHNTVFWYRQTMMQGLELLAYFRNRAPLDDSGMPKDRFSAEMPDATLATLKIQPSEPRDSAVYFCASGFRTGGGLDFGAGTRLSVL.

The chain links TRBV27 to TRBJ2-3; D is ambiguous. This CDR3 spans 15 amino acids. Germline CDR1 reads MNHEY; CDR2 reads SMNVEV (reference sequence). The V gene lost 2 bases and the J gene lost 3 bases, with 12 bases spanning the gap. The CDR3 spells CASSLRPMATDTQYF. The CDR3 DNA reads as TGTGCCAGCAGTTTACGGCCCATGGCTACAGATACGCAGTATTTT.

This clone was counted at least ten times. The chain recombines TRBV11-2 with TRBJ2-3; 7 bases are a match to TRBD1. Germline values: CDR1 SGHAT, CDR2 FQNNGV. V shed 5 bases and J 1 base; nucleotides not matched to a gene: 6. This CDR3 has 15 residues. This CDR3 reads CASSLRGQGTDTQYF. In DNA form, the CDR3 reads TGTGCCAGCAGCCTCCGCGGACAGGGCACAGATACGCAGTATTTT.

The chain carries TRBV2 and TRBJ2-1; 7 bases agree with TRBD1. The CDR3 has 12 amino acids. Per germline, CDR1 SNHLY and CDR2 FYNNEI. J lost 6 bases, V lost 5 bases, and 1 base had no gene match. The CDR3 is CASSNRGNEQFF. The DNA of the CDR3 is TGTGCCAGCAGTAACAGGGGCAATGAGCAGTTCTTC.

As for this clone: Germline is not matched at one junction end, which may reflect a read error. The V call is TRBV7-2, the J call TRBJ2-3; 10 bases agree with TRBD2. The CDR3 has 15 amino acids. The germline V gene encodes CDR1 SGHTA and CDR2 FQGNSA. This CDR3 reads CASSDASGSRDTQYF. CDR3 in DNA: TGTGCCAGCAGCGACGCTAGCGGGAGCAGAGATACGCAGTATTTT.

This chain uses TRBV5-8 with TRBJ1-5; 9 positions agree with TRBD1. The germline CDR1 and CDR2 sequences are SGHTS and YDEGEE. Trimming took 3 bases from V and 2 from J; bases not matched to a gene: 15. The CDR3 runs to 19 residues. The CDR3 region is CASSWTGDRGDRGNQPQHF. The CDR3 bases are TGTGCCAGCAGCTGGACTGGAGACAGGGGGGATCGGGGCAATCAGCCCCAGCATTTT.

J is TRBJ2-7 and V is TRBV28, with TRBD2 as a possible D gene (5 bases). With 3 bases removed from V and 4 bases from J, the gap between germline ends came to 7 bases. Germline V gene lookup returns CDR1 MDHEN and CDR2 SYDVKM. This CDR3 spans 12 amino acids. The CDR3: CASSFPGYEQYF. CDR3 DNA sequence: TGTGCCAGCAGTTTCCCGGGGTACGAGCAGTACTTC.